A single sample is the source of the 24 T cell receptor beta chains below, sequenced in a study of T-cell reconstitution after alpha-beta-depleted transplantation in children. Construction of the TCRbeta library involved unique molecular identifiers. A single record per CDR3 protein comes from TCRdb applying MiXCR to the PCR reads. Of 500,000 to 750,000 distinct CDR3 sequences detected, over 10% appear once; the ten largest clones hold about 2.2%. Sequenced here: PBMCs, mostly from graft donor cells, sampled 360 days after TCRalphabeta/CD19-depleted stem cell transplant. These receptors were collected from a male patient younger than 18 who had a stem cell transplant for acute myeloid leukemia, so the T cells may come from the graft donor.

Only a few counts were recorded for this clonotype. CDR3 amino acids: CSGKAWGRETTDTQYF. In nucleotides, the CDR3 is TGCAGCGGCAAAGCTTGGGGGCGGGAGACAACAGATACGCAGTATTTT. The rearrangement uses TRBV29-1 and TRBJ2-3, with TRBD2 as a possible D gene (7 bases). Trimming shortened V by 7 bases and J by 3 bases, and 23 bases separated the two germline ends. The germline V gene has CDR1 SQVTM and CDR2 ANQGSEA. The CDR3 contains 16 residues.

This clonotype was observed a handful of times. The rearrangement joins TRBV28 to TRBJ1-1; D may be TRBD1 (5 bases). The CDR3 loop spans 14 amino acids. Trimming left V 1 base short and J 6 bases short, with 12 bases between. CDR1 and CDR2 (germline): MDHEN, SYDVKM. This CDR3 is CASSLSGTPSEAFF. The CDR3 DNA is TGTGCCAGCAGTTTATCCGGGACGCCCTCTGAAGCTTTCTTT.

This clonotype was picked up a small number of times. The chain employs TRBV12-3 or TRBV12-4 and TRBJ1-1, with 8 bases that match TRBD1. Trimming cost V 6 bases and J 5 bases; bases outside gene matches: 11. This CDR3 spans 15 amino acids. CDR3 in DNA: TGTGCCAGCAGCGACAGGGGCGGTGAGTCTACTGAAGCTTTCTTT. Its protein is CASSDRGGESTEAFF.

This clonotype was seen at least ten times. As DNA, the CDR3 is TGCGCCAGCAGGCTGGAGGTACCTAAGGAGACCCAGTACTTC. This encodes CASRLEVPKETQYF. The gene calls are TRBV5-1 and TRBJ2-5, with TRBD2 as a possible D gene (5 bases). The length of the CDR3 is 14 residues. From germline, CDR1 is SGHRS and CDR2 YFSETQ. Trimming removed 5 bases from V and 5 bases from J, with 16 bases in between.

This clonotype was observed many times. The chain couples TRBV12-3 or TRBV12-4 to TRBJ2-3; D may be TRBD2 (5 bases). The CDR3 length is 13 residues. The V gene lost 10 bases and the J gene lost 1 base, with 12 bases spanning the gap. The CDR3 nucleotides are TGTGCCACCACCCTCGGGGGCACAGATACGCAGTATTTT. Residues: CATTLGGTDTQYF.

This clonotype has more than one count but fewer than ten. The rearrangement joins TRBV29-1 to TRBJ2-1; D is tentatively TRBD1 or TRBD2 (5 bases each). Trimming stripped 2 bases from V and 9 bases from J, with 11 bases between. Germline CDR1 is SQVTM and CDR2 is ANQGSEA. The CDR3 runs 12 residues. CDR3 sequence: CSVERGPPEQFF. The CDR3 DNA follows: TGCAGCGTTGAACGGGGCCCACCTGAGCAGTTCTTC.

This clonotype has more than one count but fewer than ten. The CDR3, as DNA: TGCAGCGTTGCCGGCCCCAACTCTGGAAACACCATATATTTT. Amino acid sequence: CSVAGPNSGNTIYF. The chain uses TRBV29-1 and TRBJ1-3; D gene ambiguous. CDR1 and CDR2 from the germline V gene are SQVTM and ANQGSEA. V was cut by 4 bases and J by 0 bases, with 10 bases left in between. CDR3 size: 14 residues.

The chain carries TRBV5-6 and TRBJ2-7; possible D gene TRBD2, 6 bases. CDR1 and CDR2 from the germline V gene are SGHDT and YYEEEE. Trimming pared 4 bases from V and 4 bases from J, leaving 21 bases between. This CDR3 spans 16 amino acids. As DNA, the CDR3 is TGTGCCAGCAGCGGCGGTCCCGGACTACAGGTTTACGAGCAGTACTTC. Translation gives CASSGGPGLQVYEQYF.

This clonotype was recorded at least ten times. The chain joins TRBV10-3 to TRBJ1-4; TRBD1 might be the D (5 bases). The CDR3 covers 16 residues. Germline CDR1 reads ENHRY; CDR2 reads SYGVKD. Trimming cost V 3 bases and J 2 bases, with 13 bases left between them. CDR3 DNA sequence: TGTGCCATCAGTGAATTCGGGGGACGGACTAATGAAAAACTGTTTTTT. Protein: CAISEFGGRTNEKLFF.

This clonotype has at least ten counts. The J gene is TRBJ2-7, the V gene TRBV4-2; D is unresolved. This CDR3 comprises 15 residues. Deletions cut 4 bases from V and 0 bases from J, with 13 bases between. Looked up from germline, CDR1 is LGHNA and CDR2 is YNFKEQ. The chain's CDR3 is CASSLIQVLSYEQYF. In nucleotides, the CDR3 is TGTGCCAGCAGCCTAATCCAGGTTCTCTCCTACGAGCAGTACTTC.

This rearrangement joins TRBV29-1 to TRBJ1-5; a weak D match, TRBD1 (6 bases). V was cut by 7 bases and J by 6 bases, with 16 bases left in between. CDR1 is SQVTM, CDR2 ANQGSEA, per germline. The CDR3 has 13 amino acids. CDR3 sequence: CSAKRGAGQPQHF. CDR3 nucleotide sequence: TGCAGCGCGAAGAGGGGGGCGGGTCAGCCCCAGCATTTT.

This sequence joins TRBV24-1 and TRBJ2-2; 7 bases fit TRBD2. CDR1 is KGHDR, CDR2 SFDVKD, per germline. The CDR3 has 17 amino acids. J gave up 1 base and V 1 base, and 5 bases lay outside the gene matches. CDR3 sequence: CATSDFVQRGNTGELFF. The CDR3 DNA follows: TGTGCCACCAGTGATTTCGTCCAGCGGGGGAACACCGGGGAGCTGTTTTTT.

This clonotype was counted many times. This chain joins TRBV4-3 and TRBJ2-2; possible D gene TRBD2, 6 bases. The V gene lost 0 bases and the J gene lost 1 base, with 21 bases spanning the gap. The CDR3 spans 20 residues. The V gene's germline CDR1 is LGHNA and CDR2 YSLEER. The CDR3 loop reads CASSQENIRGLLLNTGELFF. CDR3 in DNA: TGCGCCAGCAGCCAAGAAAATATAAGGGGACTGTTATTGAACACCGGGGAGCTGTTTTTT.

The J gene is TRBJ1-5, the V gene TRBV29-1; no firm D call. Germline V gene lookup returns CDR1 SQVTM and CDR2 ANQGSEA. CDR3 length: 12 amino acids. The ends were cut back, 0 bases at V and 9 bases at J, with 9 bases in the middle. The CDR3, as DNA: TGCAGCGTTGAAGAAGGATTTGGGCCCCAGCATTTT. It encodes CSVEEGFGPQHF.

This clonotype was found many times. This rearrangement joins TRBV29-1 to TRBJ2-6; 7 nucleotides align to TRBD2. This CDR3 spans 19 amino acids. The J segment lost 2 bases and the V segment lost 4 bases, leaving 17 bases of the junction unmatched. Germline-derived CDR1 and CDR2 are SQVTM and ANQGSEA. The CDR3 DNA reads as TGCAGCGTTGTTCGGCCGGGGGGATTCTACAGCACTGGGGCCAACGTCCTGACTTTC. This encodes CSVVRPGGFYSTGANVLTF.

Ten or more counts support this clonotype. The chain links TRBV20-1 to TRBJ2-7; 13 nucleotides match TRBD2. Unmatched junction bases numbered 20, after V lost 3 bases and J lost 0 bases. CDR1 is DFQATT and CDR2 is SNEGSKA in the germline V gene (reference sequence). This CDR3 comprises 21 residues. The CDR3 DNA reads as TGCAGTGCTAGCGACATAGGCGGCAGACTAGCGGGAGGACTTCTCTCCTACGAGCAGTACTTC. It specifies CSASDIGGRLAGGLLSYEQYF.

The gene calls are TRBV14 and TRBJ2-1; 11 bases fit TRBD2. With 3 bases clipped from V and 4 bases from J, the junction kept 8 bases outside the gene matches. Germline V lookup: CDR1 SGHDN, CDR2 FVKESK. The CDR3 runs to 17 residues. The chain's CDR3 is CASSHIAGGPVYNEQFF. The CDR3 DNA sequence: TGTGCCAGCAGCCATATAGCGGGAGGGCCAGTATACAATGAGCAGTTCTTC. Full variable domain (outside the CDR3, taken from reference TRBV14 and TRBJ2-1): EAGVTQFPSHSVIEKGQTVTLRCDPISGHDNLYWYRRVMGKEIKFLLHFVKESKQDESGMPNNRFLAERTGGTYSTLKVQPAELEDSGVYFCASSHIAGGPVYNEQFFGPGTRLTVL.

This clonotype has a handful of counts. CDR3 bases: TGCGCCAGCAGCCCAGACAGGGGGCGAAGAGAGACCCAGTACTTC. Amino acid sequence: CASSPDRGRRETQYF. The V call is TRBV5-1, the J call TRBJ2-5, with 10 bases matching TRBD1. Germline V lookup: CDR1 SGHRS, CDR2 YFSETQ. J lost 4 bases, V lost 4 bases, and 7 bases had no gene match. The CDR3 is 15 amino acids.

In this sample, this clonotype turned up a few times. The V and J genes are TRBV6-2 or TRBV6-3 and TRBJ2-1; D gene ambiguous. There are 22 residues in the CDR3. Germline V gene data show CDR1 as MNHEY and CDR2 as SVGEGT. V was clipped by 2 bases and J by 4 bases, with 33 bases between them. The CDR3 spells CASSYPRSVERATVNEYNEQFF. The CDR3 region has the DNA TGTGCCAGCAGTTACCCTAGGTCAGTAGAGCGAGCAACCGTAAACGAATACAATGAGCAGTTCTTC.

The chain combines TRBV19 with TRBJ2-7, with a tentative D call TRBD2 (8 bases). The CDR3 runs to 18 residues. With 4 bases removed from V and 4 bases from J, the gap between germline ends came to 26 bases. Germline CDR1 reads LNHDA; CDR2 reads SQIVND (reference sequence). The CDR3 sequence is CASSRGQRSSKREYEQYF. CDR3 nucleotide sequence: TGTGCCAGTAGTAGGGGACAGCGAAGCTCCAAGCGGGAGTACGAGCAGTACTTC.

The chain recombines TRBV4-3 with TRBJ2-1; TRBD2 matches 14 bases. V dropped 2 bases and J dropped 3; count of bases not matched to a gene: 6. Germline loops: CDR1 LGHNA, CDR2 YSLEER. CDR3 size: 18 residues. CDR3 sequence (DNA): TGCGCCAGCAGCCAATCCGGGACTAGCGGGAGAAACTACAATGAGCAGTTCTTC. Encoded protein: CASSQSGTSGRNYNEQFF.

The rearrangement links TRBV24-1 to TRBJ2-1; D is ambiguous. CDR3 length: 16 residues. CDR1 is KGHDR and CDR2 is SFDVKD in the germline V gene. V was cut by 4 bases and J by 0 bases, with 12 bases left in between. In nucleotides, the CDR3 is TGTGCCACCAGTGACACAATTTTTGACTCCTACAATGAGCAGTTCTTC. The encoded protein is CATSDTIFDSYNEQFF.

The chain combines TRBV12-3 or TRBV12-4 with TRBJ1-5; 10 nucleotides align to TRBD1. CDR3 size: 15 residues. J lost 9 bases, V lost 5 bases, and 10 bases had no gene match. The CDR3 sequence: CASSATGTGVLPQHF. CDR3 in DNA: TGTGCCAGCAGTGCGACCGGGACAGGGGTTTTGCCCCAGCATTTT.

This clonotype was counted only a few times. V is TRBV6-2 or TRBV6-3 and J is TRBJ2-1; D tentatively reads TRBD1 or TRBD2 (5 bases each). Germline V lookup: CDR1 MNHEY, CDR2 SVGEGT. Trimming removed 2 bases at V and 3 bases at J, with 11 bases between. CDR3 size: 15 residues. The CDR3 nucleotides are TGTGCCAGCAGTTACACCGGGGCCTTCTACAATGAGCAGTTCTTC. Residues: CASSYTGAFYNEQFF.